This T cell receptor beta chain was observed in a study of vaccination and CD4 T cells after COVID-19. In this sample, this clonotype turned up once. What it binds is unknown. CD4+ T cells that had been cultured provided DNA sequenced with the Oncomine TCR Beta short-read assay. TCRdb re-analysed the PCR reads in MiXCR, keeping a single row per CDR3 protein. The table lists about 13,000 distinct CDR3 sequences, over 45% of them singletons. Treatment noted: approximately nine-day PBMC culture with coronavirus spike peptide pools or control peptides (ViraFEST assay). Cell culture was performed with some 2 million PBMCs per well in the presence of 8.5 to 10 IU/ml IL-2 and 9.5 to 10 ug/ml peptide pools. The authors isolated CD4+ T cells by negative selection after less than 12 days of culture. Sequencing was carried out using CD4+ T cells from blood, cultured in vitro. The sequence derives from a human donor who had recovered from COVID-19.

CDR3 sequence reads: CASSEDRPRTGELFF. CDR3 sequence (DNA): TGTGCCAGCTCAGAGGACAGACCTAGGACCGGGGAGCTGTTTTTT. The chain couples TRBV18 to TRBJ2-2, with TRBD1 as a possible D gene (6 bases). The CDR3 has 15 amino acids. Germline CDR1 KGHSH, CDR2 LQKENI. With 5 bases removed from V and 5 bases from J, the gap between germline ends came to 15 bases.